This T cell receptor beta chain came from a study of blood T cell repertoires in COVID-19. Repertoires were generated with immunoSEQ multiplex PCR, while TCRdb's copy carries only in-frame clones and drops some. The table lists 150,000 to 200,000 clones, more than 75% of them singletons. The ends were cut back, 5 bases at V and 3 bases at J, with 19 bases in the middle. The CDR3 extends over 16 amino acids. CDR1 and CDR2 (germline): SEHNR, FQNEAQ (reference sequence). The sample consisted of peripheral blood. This rearrangement joins TRBV7-9 to TRBJ1-1, with D maybe TRBD1 (6 bases). This receptor was identified in a man aged 40-49 years with active or convalescent COVID-19. This CDR3 is CASSSPGGGADTEAFF. In DNA, the CDR3 is TGTGCCAGCAGCAGCCCTGGGGGGGGCGCGGACACTGAAGCTTTCTTT.